This is a list of T cell receptor beta chains from one sample in a study of blood T cell repertoires in COVID-19. Only in-frame clones appear in the TCRdb table, and some are missing; sequencing was by immunoSEQ multiplex PCR. Seen here are about 180,000 clones, around 85% observed once, and the top ten hold 5% to 8%. Material: PBMCs or T cells enriched from blood (not recorded which). The receptor source for this set is a man aged 35 to 55 who had recovered from COVID-19. Both conserved end residues are part of each CDR3. The D gene is left open where the match is weak. Clone sizes are given selectively: once, few, many, or a class where the clone is expanded.

j_gene,v_gene,d_gene,abundance,CDR3aa,CDR3nt
TRBJ1-6,TRBV3-1/TRBV3-2,.,.,CASSQAEGALHF,TGTGCCAGCAGCCAAGCTGAGGGAGCCCTCCACTTT
TRBJ2-7,TRBV11-3,.,.,CASSLVGSSLSSYEQYF,TGTGCCAGCAGCTTAGTAGGTTCTAGCCTCAGCTCCTACGAGCAGTACTTC
TRBJ1-6,TRBV19,.,.,CASSIAGGGTGSPLHF,TGTGCCAGTAGTATAGCGGGGGGGGGAACGGGTTCACCCCTCCACTTT
TRBJ1-6,TRBV28,.,.,CASSSGVSPLHF,TGTGCCAGCAGTTCAGGGGTTTCACCCCTCCACTTT
TRBJ2-2,TRBV5-1,TRBD2,.,CASSIRTSGAGELFF,TGCGCCAGCAGCATAAGGACTAGCGGGGCCGGGGAGCTGTTTTTT
TRBJ1-6,TRBV6-4,.,.,CASSDDSSYNSPLHF,TGTGCCAGCAGTGACGACAGCTCCTATAATTCACCCCTCCACTTT
TRBJ2-5,TRBV5-1,.,once,CASSLGQAQETQYF,TGCGCCAGCAGCTTGGGACAGGCGCAAGAGACCCAGTACTTC
TRBJ2-1,TRBV11-3,TRBD2,.,CASSSGTSGDNEQFF,TGTGCCAGCAGCTCTGGGACTAGCGGGGACAATGAGCAGTTCTTC
TRBJ1-6,TRBV14,.,.,CASSQEAANSPLHF,TGTGCCAGCAGCCAAGAGGCCGCTAATTCACCCCTCCACTTT
TRBJ2-3,TRBV7-9,TRBD1,.,CASSFFQGQPHTQYF,TGTGCCAGCAGCTTCTTCCAGGGACAGCCCCACACGCAGTATTTT
TRBJ2-7,TRBV28,.,.,CASVSTGTYEQYF,TGTGCCAGCGTTTCGACAGGTACCTACGAGCAGTACTTC
TRBJ2-6,TRBV4-1,.,.,CASSLNSGANVLTF,TGCGCCAGCAGCCTCAACTCTGGGGCCAACGTCCTGACTTTC
TRBJ2-3,TRBV5-1,.,.,CASSLAQRGTDTQYF,TGCGCCAGCAGCTTGGCCCAGCGGGGCACAGATACGCAGTATTTT
TRBJ1-1,TRBV10-2,TRBD1,.,CASSERGTGATEAFF,TGCGCCAGCAGTGAAAGGGGGACAGGGGCGACTGAAGCTTTCTTT
TRBJ1-1,TRBV2,.,.,CASSEVQGLGAFF,TGTGCCAGCAGTGAAGTCCAGGGATTAGGAGCTTTCTTT
TRBJ1-5,TRBV11-2,.,few,CASSLDGQDYQPQHF,TGTGCCAGCAGCTTAGATGGGCAGGACTATCAGCCCCAGCATTTT
TRBJ1-1,TRBV6-2/TRBV6-3,.,.,CASSSRFGPTEGNTEAFF,TGTGCCAGCAGTTCCCGTTTCGGTCCCACGGAGGGGAACACTGAAGCTTTCTTT
TRBJ1-5,TRBV2,TRBD1,few,CASSPQGGGNQPQHF,TGTGCCAGCAGTCCCCAGGGGGGCGGCAATCAGCCCCAGCATTTT
TRBJ1-1,TRBV30,.,few,CAWSVWGSENTEAFF,TGTGCCTGGAGTGTTTGGGGCAGTGAGAACACTGAAGCTTTCTTT
TRBJ1-3,TRBV5-1,TRBD1,.,CASSLDLPDRVGNTIYF,TGCGCCAGCAGCTTGGACTTGCCGGACAGGGTGGGAAACACCATATATTTT
TRBJ1-6,TRBV28,TRBD1,.,CASSSRGQAAPLHF,TGTGCCAGCAGTTCCCGGGGACAGGCAGCCCCCCTCCACTTT
TRBJ1-3,TRBV5-8,TRBD1,.,CASRSQGGNTIYF,TGTGCCAGCAGATCACAGGGGGGAAACACCATATATTTT
TRBJ1-2,TRBV19,.,.,CASRPGTAGYTF,TGTGCCAGTAGGCCCGGGACTGCTGGCTACACCTTC
TRBJ2-7,TRBV30,TRBD2,.,CAWGTSGLYEQYF,TGTGCCTGGGGGACTAGCGGATTATACGAGCAGTACTTC
TRBJ1-5,TRBV18,.,.,CASSPSIGVNSNQPQHF,TGTGCCAGCTCACCAAGTATCGGAGTAAATAGCAATCAGCCCCAGCATTTT
TRBJ2-1,TRBV27,TRBD2,.,CASSLTSGRAQYNSYNEQFF,TGTGCCAGCAGTTTGACTAGCGGGAGGGCCCAATATAACTCCTACAATGAGCAGTTCTTC
TRBJ1-5,TRBV30,TRBD1,.,CAWDRGHQPQHF,TGTGCCTGGGACAGGGGACATCAGCCCCAGCATTTT
TRBJ1-4,TRBV27,.,.,CASSSNLYGWTNEKLFF,TGTGCCAGCAGTTCAAACCTTTACGGGTGGACTAATGAAAAACTGTTTTTT
TRBJ2-7,TRBV14,TRBD2,once,CASSHLSGGPYEQYF,TGTGCCAGCAGCCATCTTAGCGGGGGGCCCTACGAGCAGTACTTC
TRBJ1-3,TRBV2,TRBD1,.,CASRTDREVGNTIYF,TGTGCCAGCAGAACTGACAGGGAAGTCGGAAACACCATATATTTT
TRBJ2-1,TRBV9,TRBD2,.,CASSASSGGAYEQFF,TGTGCCAGCAGCGCCTCTAGCGGGGGGGCCTATGAGCAGTTCTTC
TRBJ2-5,TRBV9,.,.,CASSVGGNQETQYF,TGTGCCAGCAGCGTAGGAGGGAACCAAGAGACCCAGTACTTC
TRBJ2-1,TRBV11-3,TRBD1,.,CASRLQGGPDNEQFF,TGTGCCAGCCGCCTCCAAGGGGGCCCTGACAATGAGCAGTTCTTC
TRBJ1-2,TRBV29-1,.,.,CSVGAGEKNYGYTF,TGCAGCGTTGGGGCAGGGGAGAAAAACTATGGCTACACCTTC
TRBJ1-1,TRBV2,.,.,CASSYRQTGGTEAFF,TGTGCCAGCAGCTATAGACAGACAGGAGGCACTGAAGCTTTCTTT
TRBJ1-1,TRBV24-1,.,.,CATSDGRGNTEAFF,TGTGCCACCAGTGATGGACGGGGGAACACTGAAGCTTTCTTT
TRBJ1-1,TRBV11-3,TRBD1,.,CASSSIGQGNTEAFF,TGTGCCAGCAGCTCCATCGGACAGGGGAACACTGAAGCTTTCTTT
TRBJ1-2,TRBV7-9,.,.,CASSLTRELGGYTF,TGTGCCAGCAGCCTAACCCGGGAGTTGGGTGGCTACACCTTC
TRBJ1-6,TRBV19,.,.,CASSPRAGGNSPLHF,TGTGCCAGTAGTCCCCGGGCTGGAGGGAATTCACCCCTCCACTTT
TRBJ1-4,TRBV6-5,.,.,CASTPRGAGGKLFF,TGTGCCAGCACCCCACGAGGGGCGGGGGGAAAACTGTTTTTT